The rows below give T cell receptor beta chains drawn from one sample of a study of cytomegalovirus exposure and HLA in healthy donors. Measured with immunoSEQ multiplex PCR; TCRdb has only the in-frame clones, and not every one. The data contain 75,000 to 80,000 clones, roughly two thirds of them seen just once; the ten biggest clones take up 4.9%. Sequenced material: PBMCs. These receptors all stem from a man aged 60 to 69 in good health and CMV-seropositive. The CDR3 runs from the conserved cysteine through the conserved F or W. D genes are given only for firm matches. A row's size may be missing; if present it is once, few, many or a size class.

j_call d_call v_call clone_size cdr3_aa cdr3_nt
TRBJ1-1 NA TRBV19 NA CASPPPLGAPTEAFF TGTGCCAGTCCTCCCCCGCTTGGGGCGCCTACTGAAGCTTTCTTT
TRBJ2-1 NA TRBV6-5 NA CASSYGAYNEQFF TGTGCCAGCAGTTACGGGGCTTACAATGAGCAGTTCTTC
TRBJ2-7 NA TRBV11-2 NA CASKLRTYTAYEQYF TGTGCCAGCAAGCTTAGGACATATACAGCCTACGAGCAGTACTTC
TRBJ1-1 TRBD1 TRBV2 few CASSDETGAKGGAFF TGTGCCAGCAGTGATGAGACAGGGGCTAAGGGGGGAGCTTTCTTT
TRBJ2-7 NA TRBV5-1 NA CASSLANPGLPYEQYF TGCGCCAGCAGCTTGGCTAACCCGGGACTTCCATACGAGCAGTACTTC
TRBJ2-7 TRBD2 TRBV6-1 NA CASRSVGWPGGEQYF TGTGCCAGCAGATCCGTGGGCTGGCCGGGGGGTGAGCAGTACTTC
TRBJ2-3 NA TRBV20-1 NA CSAKPFGTQYF TGCAGTGCTAAGCCCTTCGGTACGCAGTATTTT
TRBJ2-1 TRBD1 TRBV6-5 NA CASSYSDRGNEQFF TGTGCCAGCAGTTACTCGGACAGGGGAAATGAGCAGTTCTTC
TRBJ2-3 TRBD2 TRBV7-2 NA CASSLELAVSTDTQYF TGTGCCAGCAGCTTAGAGCTAGCGGTAAGCACAGATACGCAGTATTTT
TRBJ1-5 NA TRBV27 NA CASSWAGNQPQHF TGTGCCAGCTCCTGGGCAGGCAATCAGCCCCAGCATTTT
TRBJ2-7 NA TRBV29-1 NA CSVVVDGHYEQYF TGCAGCGTTGTAGTGGACGGACACTACGAGCAGTACTTC
TRBJ2-1 TRBD2 TRBV6-1 NA CASNAPGGYNEQFF TGTGCCAGCAACGCCCCGGGAGGCTACAATGAGCAGTTCTTC
TRBJ2-7 TRBD2 TRBV30 NA CAWSVPASGNYEQYF TGTGCCTGGAGTGTACCGGCTAGCGGGAACTACGAGCAGTACTTC
TRBJ2-2 TRBD1 TRBV9 NA CASSAGTGLTGELFF TGTGCCAGCAGCGCCGGGACAGGGCTAACCGGGGAGCTGTTTTTT
TRBJ2-3 NA TRBV7-9 once CASSLVELGTDTQYF TGTGCCAGCAGCTTAGTGGAGTTGGGCACAGATACGCAGTATTTT
TRBJ2-7 NA TRBV19 NA CASSPAVTVDEQYF TGTGCCAGTAGCCCGGCGGTCACCGTGGACGAGCAGTACTTC
TRBJ2-7 NA TRBV4-3 many CASSQFASGTYEQYF TGCGCCAGCAGCCAATTTGCTTCGGGTACCTACGAGCAGTACTTC
TRBJ2-4 NA TRBV5-1 NA CASSSMSSGLAKNIQYF TGCGCCAGCAGCTCAATGAGTAGCGGCTTAGCCAAAAACATTCAGTACTTC
TRBJ2-5 NA TRBV7-2 NA CASSFNGGETQYF TGTGCCAGCAGTTTTAATGGAGGGGAGACCCAGTACTTC
TRBJ1-3 NA TRBV30 NA CAWSVTGNTIYF TGTGCCTGGAGTGTTACTGGAAACACCATATATTTT
TRBJ2-1 TRBD1 TRBV7-6 NA CASSFGDSNNEQFF TGTGCCAGCAGCTTTGGGGACAGCAACAATGAGCAGTTCTTC
TRBJ2-2 NA TRBV7-6 NA CASSPQRSGQINTGELFF TGTGCCAGCAGCCCCCAAAGGAGCGGACAGATAAACACCGGGGAGCTGTTTTTT
TRBJ2-5 TRBD1 TRBV5-1 NA CASSLQGGGETQYF TGCGCCAGCAGCTTACAGGGGGGAGGAGAGACCCAGTACTTC
TRBJ1-4 TRBD1 TRBV5-3 NA CARRPRGTGANEKLFF TGTGCCAGAAGACCTCGGGGGACAGGGGCGAATGAAAAACTGTTTTTT
TRBJ2-7 TRBD2 TRBV7-3 NA CASSFLGRTSGNEQYF TGTGCCAGCAGCTTCCTGGGCCGGACTAGCGGGAACGAGCAGTACTTC
TRBJ1-5 NA TRBV2 NA CASTGLEDQPQHF TGTGCCAGCACCGGTCTAGAGGATCAGCCCCAGCATTTT
TRBJ2-7 TRBD2 TRBV7-9 medium-sized CASSLSGGLAGLYEQYF TGTGCCAGCAGCTTATCAGGTGGACTAGCGGGGCTCTACGAGCAGTACTTC
TRBJ1-6 NA TRBV4-3 NA CASSHAQGYNSPLHF TGCGCCAGCAGCCACGCGCAGGGGTATAATTCACCCCTCCACTTT
TRBJ2-7 NA TRBV7-5 NA CARSLRTGGQYYEQYF TGTGCCAGAAGCTTAAGGACAGGGGGTCAGTACTACGAGCAGTACTTC
TRBJ1-4 NA TRBV6-1 NA CASRGQLTNEKLFF TGTGCCAGCCGTGGACAACTAACTAATGAAAAACTGTTTTTT
TRBJ2-7 NA TRBV7-9 NA CSSSFGERSSYEQYF TGTTCCAGCAGCTTCGGGGAGCGGAGTTCCTACGAGCAGTACTTC
TRBJ2-1 NA TRBV7-2 NA CASSFQGGEQFF TGTGCCAGCAGCTTCCAGGGGGGTGAGCAGTTCTTC
TRBJ2-7 NA TRBV2 NA CASSESAGSSYEQYF TGTGCCAGCAGTGAATCGGCGGGCAGCTCCTACGAGCAGTACTTC
TRBJ2-1 TRBD2 TRBV7-7 NA CASSLGIGRPLNEQFF TGTGCTAGCAGCTTAGGTATCGGGAGGCCTTTGAATGAGCAGTTCTTC
TRBJ2-7 NA TRBV5-5 NA CASSLNGVGYF TGTGCCAGCAGCTTGAACGGTGTTGGGTACTTC
TRBJ2-3 NA TRBV27 NA CASSLGRGTDTQYF TGTGCCAGCAGTTTAGGTCGGGGCACAGATACGCAGTATTTT
TRBJ2-7 NA TRBV28 NA CASSSLGGIEDEQYF TGTGCCAGCAGTTCCCTTGGGGGGATAGAGGACGAGCAGTACTTC
TRBJ1-1 NA TRBV11-2 NA CASSFHRRGEAFF TGTGCCAGCAGCTTCCATCGTCGGGGTGAAGCTTTCTTT
TRBJ1-3 NA TRBV30 NA CAWSPQLSGNTIYF TGTGCCTGGAGTCCACAGCTCTCTGGAAACACCATATATTTT
TRBJ2-5 NA TRBV19 NA CASSIGQFQETQYF TGTGCCAGTAGTATCGGACAATTCCAAGAGACCCAGTACTTC
TRBJ2-7 NA TRBV6-5 NA CASSGRGRYYEQYF TGTGCCAGCAGTGGCCGAGGGCGGTACTACGAGCAGTACTTC
TRBJ2-6 NA TRBV7-8 few CASSRAGSGAADSGANVLTF TGTGCCAGCAGTCGAGCGGGGTCGGGGGCAGCCGACTCTGGGGCCAACGTCCTGACTTTC
TRBJ2-5 NA TRBV4-1 NA CASSQGTGLKETQYF TGCGCCAGCAGCCAAGGAACAGGGCTAAAAGAGACCCAGTACTTC
TRBJ2-3 TRBD2 TRBV6-5 few CAGRTSGSTDTQYF TGTGCCGGAAGGACTAGCGGGTCCACAGATACGCAGTATTTT
TRBJ1-3 NA TRBV7-9 NA CASSLTAVSGNTIYF TGTGCCAGCTCGTTAACCGCGGTTTCTGGAAACACCATATATTTT
TRBJ2-5 NA TRBV5-1 once CASSYRPSGGSQETQYF TGCGCCAGCAGCTACCGTCCATCAGGAGGGTCCCAAGAGACCCAGTACTTC
TRBJ1-2 NA TRBV10-3 NA CAISDSKDGYTF TGTGCCATCAGCGACAGCAAAGATGGCTACACCTTC
TRBJ2-2 TRBD2 TRBV5-1 NA CASSGTGGLTGELFF TGCGCCAGCAGCGGGACGGGAGGCCTCACCGGGGAGCTGTTTTTT
TRBJ2-7 NA TRBV27 NA CASSPLGSPEQYF TGTGCCAGCAGTCCCCTGGGTAGCCCCGAGCAGTACTTC
TRBJ1-5 NA TRBV12-5 NA CASGGGGPGNNQPQHF TGTGCTAGTGGTGGCGGTGGACCGGGGAACAATCAGCCCCAGCATTTT
TRBJ2-1 NA TRBV6-1 NA CASSESHNEQFF TGTGCCAGCAGTGAAAGCCACAATGAGCAGTTCTTC
TRBJ2-1 NA TRBV5-1 NA CASSPDSNEQFF TGCGCCAGCAGCCCTGACAGCAATGAGCAGTTCTTC
TRBJ2-7 TRBD1 TRBV27 few CASSEQGATYEQYF TGTGCCAGCAGTGAGCAGGGGGCAACCTACGAGCAGTACTTC
TRBJ2-3 TRBD2 TRBV5-1 NA CASSSLNSGGAGDTQYF TGCGCCAGCAGCTCATTAAACAGCGGGGGGGCTGGGGATACGCAGTATTTT
TRBJ1-2 TRBD1 TRBV9 NA CASSSRQGNYGYTF TGTGCCAGCAGCTCGCGACAGGGGAACTATGGCTACACCTTC
TRBJ2-1 TRBD2 TRBV9 few CASSGRGGAYNEQFF TGTGCCAGCAGCGGACGCGGGGGGGCCTACAATGAGCAGTTCTTC
TRBJ2-2 NA TRBV6-1 NA CASSVGLNTGELFF TGTGCCAGCAGTGTGGGGCTGAACACCGGGGAGCTGTTTTTT
TRBJ2-5 NA TRBV28 NA CASSATGLGRETQYF TGTGCCAGCAGCGCCACAGGGTTGGGCCGGGAGACCCAGTACTTC
TRBJ2-1 NA TRBV6-6 few CASSYEAAGNEQFF TGTGCCAGCAGTTACGAAGCGGCGGGCAATGAGCAGTTCTTC
TRBJ1-5 NA TRBV6-1 NA CASSIRGEGQPQHF TGTGCCAGCAGTATTAGAGGGGAGGGACAGCCCCAGCATTTT